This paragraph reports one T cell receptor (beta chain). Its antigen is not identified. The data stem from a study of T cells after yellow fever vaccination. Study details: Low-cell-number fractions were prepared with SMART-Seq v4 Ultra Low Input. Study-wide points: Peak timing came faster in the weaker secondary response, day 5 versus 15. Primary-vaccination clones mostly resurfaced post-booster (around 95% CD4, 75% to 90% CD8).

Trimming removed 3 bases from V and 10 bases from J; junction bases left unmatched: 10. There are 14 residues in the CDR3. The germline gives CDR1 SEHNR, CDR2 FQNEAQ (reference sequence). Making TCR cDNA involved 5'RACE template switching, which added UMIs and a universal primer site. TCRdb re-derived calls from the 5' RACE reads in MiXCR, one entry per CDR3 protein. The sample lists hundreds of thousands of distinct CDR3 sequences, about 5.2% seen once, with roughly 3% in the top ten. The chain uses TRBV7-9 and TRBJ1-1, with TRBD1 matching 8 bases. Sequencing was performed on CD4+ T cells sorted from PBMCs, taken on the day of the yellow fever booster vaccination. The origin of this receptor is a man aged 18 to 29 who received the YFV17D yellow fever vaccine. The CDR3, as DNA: TGTGCCAGCAGCTTGACTTCGAGGACAGGGACAGCTTTCTTT. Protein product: CASSLTSRTGTAFF.